Listed here are 24 T cell receptor beta chains from one sample, sequenced in a study of blood T cell repertoires in COVID-19. Libraries were prepared by immunoSEQ multiplex PCR; TCRdb keeps only in-frame clonotypes and omits some of them. The table includes some 100,000 clones, 80% to 90% detected once. The sample taken for sequencing was PBMCs or T cells enriched from blood (not recorded which). The receptor source for this set is a woman aged 50 to 65 who had recovered from COVID-19.

The rearrangement uses TRBV27 and TRBJ2-3; 7 positions agree with TRBD2. The CDR3 has 15 amino acids. The J segment lost 1 base and the V segment lost 4 bases, leaving 5 bases of the junction unmatched. Germline loops: CDR1 MNHEY, CDR2 SMNVEV (reference sequence). The CDR3 here is CASSSGLVGTDTQYF. The CDR3 DNA sequence: TGTGCCAGCAGTTCCGGACTAGTGGGCACAGATACGCAGTATTTT.

V and J are TRBV24-1 and TRBJ1-2; the match to TRBD1 covers 7 bases. Trimming at V came to 3 bases and at J to 8 bases, leaving 8 bases not matched to a gene. Germline-derived CDR1 and CDR2 are KGHDR and SFDVKD. CDR3 length equals 14 residues. This CDR3 is CATSDPDRVQGYTF. CDR3 coding DNA: TGTGCCACCAGTGATCCTGACAGGGTACAGGGCTACACCTTC.

The chain couples TRBV6-1 to TRBJ1-2; tentatively, D is TRBD1 (6 bases). Germline assignment: CDR1 MNHNS and CDR2 SASEGT. Trimming removed 3 bases at V and 8 bases at J, with 13 bases between. This CDR3 has 13 residues. This chain's CDR3 is CASSDWTVEGYTF. CDR3 nucleotide sequence: TGTGCCAGCAGTGATTGGACAGTCGAAGGCTACACCTTC.

The chain joins TRBV6-6 to TRBJ2-5, with D tentatively TRBD1 (6 bases). Germline V gene lookup returns CDR1 MNHNY and CDR2 SVGAGI (reference sequence). The CDR3 extends over 15 amino acids. V was pared by 0 bases and J by 5 bases, with 13 bases between. CDR3 sequence (DNA): TGTGCCAGCAGTTACTCGGACCAGGGGATTGAGACCCAGTACTTC. It encodes CASSYSDQGIETQYF.

CDR3 loop: CASSSQQGSMANEKLFF. DNA for the CDR3: TGTGCCAGTAGTTCGCAACAGGGGAGCATGGCTAATGAAAAACTGTTTTTT. This chain uses TRBV19 with TRBJ1-4; 7 bases are a match to TRBD1. Unmatched junction bases numbered 12, after V lost 5 bases and J lost 3 bases. CDR3 length equals 17 residues. Looked up from germline, CDR1 is LNHDA and CDR2 is SQIVND (reference sequence).

The J gene is TRBJ1-1, the V gene TRBV2; 9 bases line up with TRBD1. This CDR3 is 16 amino acids long. Per the germline V gene, CDR1 is SNHLY and CDR2 is FYNNEI. Germline trimming cut 3 bases from V and 3 bases from J; bases unmatched to any gene: 8. The CDR3 DNA reads TGTGCCAGCAGTGACCCTTTTGACAGGGGGGACACTGAAGCTTTCTTT. It specifies CASSDPFDRGDTEAFF.

J is TRBJ2-3 and V is TRBV5-1; 7 nucleotides agree with TRBD2. The V and J ends lost 5 bases and 6 bases, in that order; junction bases with no gene match: 6. The CDR3 extends over 13 amino acids. CDR1 SGHRS and CDR2 YFSETQ come from the germline V gene. The CDR3 nucleotides read TGCGCCAGCAGTCCTGGGGGAGGGGATACGCAGTATTTT. Translated, it gives CASSPGGGDTQYF.

V usage is TRBV6-4 and J usage is TRBJ1-1; no firm D call. The CDR3 has 14 amino acids. Germline V gene lookup returns CDR1 MRHNA and CDR2 SNTAGT. V gave up 2 bases and J gave up 0 bases, with 7 bases separating them. The CDR3 nucleotides read TGTGCCAGCAGTGACAACAGCATGAACACTGAAGCTTTCTTT. Amino acids: CASSDNSMNTEAFF.

V gene TRBV5-4 combines with J gene TRBJ2-1, with 7 bases fitting TRBD2. From germline, CDR1 is SGHNT and CDR2 YYREEE (reference sequence). With V trimmed by 0 bases and J by 5 bases, 5 bases remained unmatched. This CDR3 has 15 residues. CDR3 loop: CASSLAQRGDNEQFF. The CDR3 DNA reads TGTGCCAGCAGCTTGGCCCAGCGGGGAGACAATGAGCAGTTCTTC.

The chain uses TRBV24-1 and TRBJ2-3; D not certain. The CDR3 is made up of 14 amino acids. Trimming removed 2 bases at V and 0 bases at J, with 5 bases between. The germline CDR1 and CDR2 sequences are KGHDR and SFDVKD. This chain's CDR3 is CATSDSRSTDTQYF. In DNA form, the CDR3 reads TGTGCCACCAGTGATTCTCGGAGCACAGATACGCAGTATTTT.

The chain joins TRBV28 to TRBJ2-7; 7 bases map to TRBD1. Losses at the gene ends were 5 bases for V and 4 bases for J; bases not matched to a gene: 11. CDR3 length: 15 residues. The V gene's germline CDR1 is MDHEN and CDR2 SYDVKM. CDR3 region: CASSRPGTVGYEQYF. CDR3 bases: TGTGCCAGCAGTCGTCCCGGGACAGTTGGTTACGAGCAGTACTTC.

The chain links TRBV30 to TRBJ2-2, with 12 bases that match TRBD2. V was pared by 0 bases and J by 4 bases, with 12 bases of the junction left unmatched. Germline V gene sequence: CDR1 GTSNPN, CDR2 SVGIG (reference sequence). The CDR3 extends over 19 amino acids. This chain's CDR3 is CAWSVRRLAGGPSTGELFF. DNA of the CDR3: TGTGCCTGGAGTGTACGTCGGCTAGCGGGGGGGCCGTCCACCGGGGAGCTGTTTTTT.

The chain links TRBV28 to TRBJ1-2; 8 bases map to TRBD1. The CDR3 totals 16 residues. The germline V gene has CDR1 MDHEN and CDR2 SYDVKM. V was pared by 5 bases and J by 7 bases, with 15 bases of the junction left unmatched. Here the CDR3 DNA reads TGTGCCAGCAGTCCTAGAGCTCTGGACAGGGTACGTGGCTACACCTTC. This translates into CASSPRALDRVRGYTF.

The rearrangement joins TRBV12-2 to TRBJ1-1. TRBV12-2 is tagged as a pseudogene. The CDR3 totals 18 residues. CDR3 nucleotide sequence: TGTGCAAGTCGCTTAGCGCTTTTTCGGGGGGCGGTGAACACTGAAGCTTTCTTT. Protein sequence: CASRLALFRGAVNTEAFF.

The chain joins TRBV5-5 to TRBJ2-2; D might be TRBD2 (6 bases). The V gene lost 6 bases and the J gene lost 5 bases, with 20 bases spanning the gap. The CDR3 consists of 16 residues. Germline V gene lookup returns CDR1 SGHKS and CDR2 YYEKEE (reference sequence). The CDR3 DNA follows: TGTGCCAGCACCGAGGGAGGCAGTTGGGTTACCGGGGAGCTGTTTTTT. It is translated as CASTEGGSWVTGELFF.

This chain joins TRBV27 and TRBJ2-1, with 10 bases aligning to TRBD2. The CDR3 has 15 amino acids. The V gene's germline CDR1 is MNHEY and CDR2 SMNVEV (reference sequence). Trimming at V came to 5 bases and at J to 5 bases, leaving 6 bases not matched to a gene. As DNA, the CDR3 is TGTGCCAGCAGTCCCCCTAGCGGGAGTAACAATGAGCAGTTCTTC. Protein sequence: CASSPPSGSNNEQFF.

This chain links TRBV18 with TRBJ2-2, with TRBD2 matching 11 bases. V shed 1 base and J 3 bases; nucleotides not matched to a gene: 4. Germline CDR1 KGHSH, CDR2 LQKENI. The CDR3 loop spans 17 amino acids. In DNA form, the CDR3 reads TGTGCCAGCTCACCACAACTAGCGGGAGCTGACACCGGGGAGCTGTTTTTT. Its translation is CASSPQLAGADTGELFF.

The CDR3 nucleotides are TGTGCCAGCACGGGGGGGGCGTATACCTCACCCCTCCACTTT. Translated: CASTGGAYTSPLHF. The chain uses TRBV2 and TRBJ1-6; TRBD1 is a possible D gene (6 bases). CDR1 is SNHLY, CDR2 FYNNEI, per germline. Deletions cut 7 bases from V and 10 bases from J, with 17 bases between. This CDR3 spans 14 amino acids.

The chain carries TRBV5-1 and TRBJ1-1, with TRBD1 matching over 10 bases. The germline CDR1 and CDR2 sequences are SGHRS and YFSETQ. This CDR3 comprises 14 residues. The V segment lost 4 bases and the J segment 5 bases; nucleotides outside the gene matches: 5. The CDR3 sequence: CASSRQGAGTEAFF. In DNA form, the CDR3 reads TGCGCCAGCAGCAGACAGGGGGCAGGAACTGAAGCTTTCTTT.

The chain recombines TRBV28 with TRBJ2-7; 11 bases match TRBD2. This CDR3 has 16 residues. CDR1 is MDHEN and CDR2 is SYDVKM in the germline V gene. With V trimmed by 2 bases and J by 2 bases, 5 bases remained unmatched. The CDR3 region is CASSLTVAGGPYEQYF. The CDR3 region has the DNA TGTGCCAGCAGTTTAACGGTAGCGGGGGGGCCCTACGAGCAGTACTTC.

The V call is TRBV11-2, the J call TRBJ1-5, with 7 bases matching TRBD1. V dropped 5 bases and J dropped 3; count of bases not matched to a gene: 4. This CDR3 has 14 residues. Germline CDR1 SGHAT, CDR2 FQNNGV. The CDR3 protein is CASSLTGVNQPQHF. The DNA of the CDR3 is TGTGCCAGCAGCCTCACAGGGGTCAATCAGCCCCAGCATTTT.

This sequence joins TRBV6-4 and TRBJ2-1; perhaps TRBD2 as D (6 bases). The length of the CDR3 is 16 residues. The V gene's germline CDR1 is MRHNA and CDR2 SNTAGT. V was clipped by 0 bases and J by 0 bases, with 9 bases between them. The CDR3 is CASSDSMTSSYNEQFF. In nucleotides, the CDR3 is TGTGCCAGCAGTGACTCGATGACTAGCTCCTACAATGAGCAGTTCTTC.

This chain uses TRBV6-6 with TRBJ1-6, with a weak D call TRBD1 (5 bases). Per the germline V gene, CDR1 is MNHNY and CDR2 is SVGAGI (reference sequence). CDR3 length equals 14 residues. Trimming took 4 bases from V and 6 from J, leaving 10 bases between them. CDR3: CASSSGRGNSPLHF. The CDR3 nucleotides are TGTGCCAGCAGTTCAGGGCGTGGTAATTCACCCCTCCACTTT.

The chain combines TRBV12-3 or TRBV12-4 with TRBJ2-2; D gene ambiguous. The CDR3 runs 12 residues. V was trimmed by 4 bases and J by 5 bases, leaving 5 bases between them. Here the CDR3 reads CASSSKTGELFF. The CDR3 DNA is TGTGCCAGCAGTTCCAAAACCGGGGAGCTGTTTTTT.